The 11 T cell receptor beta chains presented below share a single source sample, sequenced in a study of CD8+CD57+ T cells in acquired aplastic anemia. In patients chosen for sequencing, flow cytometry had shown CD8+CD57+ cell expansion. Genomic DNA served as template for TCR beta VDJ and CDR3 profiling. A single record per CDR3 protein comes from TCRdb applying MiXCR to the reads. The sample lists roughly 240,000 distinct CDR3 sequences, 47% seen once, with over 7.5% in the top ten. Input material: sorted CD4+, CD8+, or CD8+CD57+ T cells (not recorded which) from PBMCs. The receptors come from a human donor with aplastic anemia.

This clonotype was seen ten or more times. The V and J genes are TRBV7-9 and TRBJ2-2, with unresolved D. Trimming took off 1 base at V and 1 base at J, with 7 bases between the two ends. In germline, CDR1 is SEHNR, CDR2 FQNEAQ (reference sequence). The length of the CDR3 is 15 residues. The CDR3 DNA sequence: TGTGCCAGCAGCTTAGTATCAGGGAACACCGGGGAGCTGTTTTTT. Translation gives CASSLVSGNTGELFF.

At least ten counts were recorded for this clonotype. CDR3 in DNA: TGTGCCAGCAGTGACCAAACCCAACCAAGGAACGAAGCTTTCTTT. Amino acids: CASSDQTQPRNEAFF. The chain employs TRBV25-1 and TRBJ1-1; unclear D gene. CDR1 is MGHDK and CDR2 is SYGVNS in the germline V gene. The CDR3 spans 15 residues. V lost 3 bases and J lost 8, with 19 bases in between.

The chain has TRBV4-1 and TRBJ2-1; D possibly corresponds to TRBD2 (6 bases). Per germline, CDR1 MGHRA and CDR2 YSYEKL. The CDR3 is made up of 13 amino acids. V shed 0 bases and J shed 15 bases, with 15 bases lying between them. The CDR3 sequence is CASSQEKLREAFF. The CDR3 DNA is TGCGCCAGCAGCCAAGAAAAACTTAGGGAGGCGTTCTTC.

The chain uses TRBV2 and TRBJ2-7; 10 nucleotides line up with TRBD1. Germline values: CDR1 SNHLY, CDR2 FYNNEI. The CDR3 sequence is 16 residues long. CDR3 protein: CATSDPTGGFFNEQYV. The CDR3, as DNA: TGTGCCACCAGTGACCCGACAGGGGGCTTCTTCAATGAGCAGTACGTC.

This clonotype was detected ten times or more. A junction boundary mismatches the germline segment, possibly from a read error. The CDR3 here is CASSPGGYEQYF. CDR3 bases: TGTGCCAGCAGCCCGGGGGGGTACGAGCAGTACTTC. V usage is TRBV5-1 and J usage is TRBJ2-7; 8 bases fit TRBD2. Germline CDR1 and CDR2: SGHRS and YFSETQ. This CDR3 has 12 amino acids.

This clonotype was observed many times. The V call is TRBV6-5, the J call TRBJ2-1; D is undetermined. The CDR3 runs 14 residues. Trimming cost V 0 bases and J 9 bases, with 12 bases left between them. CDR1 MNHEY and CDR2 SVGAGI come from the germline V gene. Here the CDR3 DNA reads TGTGCCAGCAGTTACTCCCGCGGATTTGGTGAGCAGTTCTTC. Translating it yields CASSYSRGFGEQFF.

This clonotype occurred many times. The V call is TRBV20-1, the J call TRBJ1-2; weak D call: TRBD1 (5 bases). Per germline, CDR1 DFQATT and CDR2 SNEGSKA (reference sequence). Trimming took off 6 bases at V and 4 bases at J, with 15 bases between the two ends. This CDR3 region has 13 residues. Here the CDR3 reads CSADGTESYGYTF. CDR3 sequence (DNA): TGCAGTGCCGACGGGACCGAATCCTATGGCTACACCTTC.

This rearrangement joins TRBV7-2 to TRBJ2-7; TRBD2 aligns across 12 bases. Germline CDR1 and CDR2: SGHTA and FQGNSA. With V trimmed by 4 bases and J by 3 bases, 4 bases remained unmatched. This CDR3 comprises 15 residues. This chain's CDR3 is CASSSGLAGNYEQYF. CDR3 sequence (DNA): TGTGCCAGCAGCTCCGGACTAGCGGGGAACTACGAGCAGTACTTC.

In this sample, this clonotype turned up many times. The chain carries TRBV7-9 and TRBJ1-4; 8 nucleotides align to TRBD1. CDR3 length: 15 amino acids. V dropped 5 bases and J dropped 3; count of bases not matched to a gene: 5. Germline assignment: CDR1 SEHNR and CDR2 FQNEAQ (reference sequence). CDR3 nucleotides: TGTGCCAGCAGCCCCAGGACAGGGCCTAATGAAAAACTGTTTTTT. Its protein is CASSPRTGPNEKLFF.

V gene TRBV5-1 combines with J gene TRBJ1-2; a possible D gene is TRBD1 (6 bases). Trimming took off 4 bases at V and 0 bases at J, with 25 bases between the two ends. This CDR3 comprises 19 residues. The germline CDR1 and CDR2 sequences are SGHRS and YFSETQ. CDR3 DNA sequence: TGCGCCAGCAGCCCGAGTGGCGATGGGCCCGGGGACACTAACTATGGCTACACCTTC. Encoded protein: CASSPSGDGPGDTNYGYTF.

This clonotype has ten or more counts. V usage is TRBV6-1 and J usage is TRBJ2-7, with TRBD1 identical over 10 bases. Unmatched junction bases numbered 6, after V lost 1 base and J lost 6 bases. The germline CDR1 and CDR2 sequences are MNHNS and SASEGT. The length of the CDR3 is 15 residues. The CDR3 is CASSEVGQGNGEQYF. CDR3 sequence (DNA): TGTGCCAGCAGTGAAGTGGGACAGGGGAACGGCGAGCAGTACTTC.